These 26 T cell receptor beta chains were all obtained from the same sample, sequenced in a study of blood T cell repertoires in COVID-19. Using immunoSEQ multiplex PCR, the repertoire was profiled, and TCRdb retains in-frame clones only, with some absent. The sample contains tens of thousands of clones, 90% of which appear only once. Sequences were obtained from peripheral blood. The source is a man aged 45-60 years with COVID-19, enrolled during active disease.

The rearrangement joins TRBV4-3 to TRBJ1-1; perhaps TRBD1 as D (5 bases). The CDR3 sequence is 16 residues long. The germline V and J ends were trimmed by 4 bases and 5 bases, with 20 bases remaining between them. CDR1 is LGHNA and CDR2 is YSLEER in the germline V gene. DNA for the CDR3: TGCGCCAGCAGCCGAGGCCAGGCGGGGGAGTTGACTGAAGCTTTCTTT. Translated, it gives CASSRGQAGELTEAFF.

V is TRBV2 and J is TRBJ2-7; 10 bases agree with TRBD2. The CDR3 extends over 14 amino acids. V was pared by 4 bases and J by 4 bases, with 4 bases of the junction left unmatched. Germline V CDR1 and CDR2: SNHLY, FYNNEI. CDR3 nucleotides: TGTGCCAGCAGTGGGTCTAGCGGGAGTTACGAGCAGTACTTC. The encoded protein is CASSGSSGSYEQYF.

The V call is TRBV2, the J call TRBJ2-5, with no clear D. V was trimmed by 8 bases and J by 5 bases, leaving 12 bases between them. The CDR3 runs 12 residues. The germline V gene has CDR1 SNHLY and CDR2 FYNNEI. CDR3 sequence (DNA): TGTGCCAGCTCCCCCTTCCGGGAGACCCAGTACTTC. It is translated as CASSPFRETQYF.

V usage is TRBV5-1 and J usage is TRBJ1-1; the match to TRBD1 covers 9 bases. The CDR3 is made up of 14 amino acids. Germline V CDR1 and CDR2: SGHRS, YFSETQ. Trimming cost V 3 bases and J 2 bases; bases outside gene matches: 2. The CDR3 protein is CASSWDRANTEAFF. The CDR3 nucleotides are TGCGCCAGCAGCTGGGACAGGGCTAACACTGAAGCTTTCTTT.

The rearrangement uses TRBV2 and TRBJ2-7, with 7 nucleotides matching TRBD1. V trimming: 5 bases; J trimming: 4 bases; junction bases outside the gene matches: 5. Germline CDR1 SNHLY, CDR2 FYNNEI. The CDR3 has 13 amino acids. This CDR3 reads CASSTGEGYEQYF. The CDR3 DNA reads as TGTGCCAGCAGTACAGGGGAAGGATACGAGCAGTACTTC.

V usage is TRBV14 and J usage is TRBJ2-2; 11 nucleotides align to TRBD2. Germline V gene lookup returns CDR1 SGHDN and CDR2 FVKESK. The CDR3 runs 16 residues. Trimming cost V 5 bases and J 0 bases; bases outside gene matches: 2. Here the CDR3 reads CASSWGLAANTGELFF. CDR3 DNA: TGTGCCAGCAGCTGGGGACTAGCGGCGAACACCGGGGAGCTGTTTTTT. Filled out from reference TRBV14 and TRBJ2-2, the complete variable domain reads EAGVTQFPSHSVIEKGQTVTLRCDPISGHDNLYWYRRVMGKEIKFLLHFVKESKQDESGMPNNRFLAERTGGTYSTLKVQPAELEDSGVYFCASSWGLAANTGELFFGEGSRLTVL.

This clone was seen a single time. CDR3: CASGGTGMNEQFF. The CDR3 DNA reads as TGTGCCAGCGGGGGGACAGGGATGAATGAGCAGTTCTTC. The genes are TRBV6-6 and TRBJ2-1, with TRBD1 matching over 9 bases. Germline CDR1 MNHNY, CDR2 SVGAGI (reference sequence). Unmatched junction bases numbered 6, after V lost 8 bases and J lost 7 bases. CDR3 length: 13 residues.

The V call is TRBV28, the J call TRBJ1-4; no clear D gene. CDR1 MDHEN and CDR2 SYDVKM come from the germline V gene. V was shortened by 8 bases and J by 8 bases, with 12 bases between the two germline ends. The CDR3 is 12 amino acids. The CDR3 sequence: CASHGPEEKLFF. The CDR3 nucleotides are TGTGCCAGCCATGGGCCCGAGGAAAAACTGTTTTTT.

This clone turned up a few times. The rearrangement joins TRBV7-9 to TRBJ2-2; TRBD2 matches 14 bases. The V segment lost 0 bases and the J segment 7 bases; nucleotides outside the gene matches: 7. Germline assignment: CDR1 SEHNR and CDR2 FQNEAQ (reference sequence). CDR3 length equals 18 residues. CDR3 nucleotide sequence: TGTGCCAGCAGCTTAGCGCTCGGGACTAGCGGGAGTAACGGGGAGCTGTTTTTT. Amino acid sequence: CASSLALGTSGSNGELFF.

The rearrangement joins TRBV7-2 to TRBJ2-7; 7 bases match TRBD1. The CDR3 loop spans 13 amino acids. V shed 4 bases and J 7 bases; nucleotides not matched to a gene: 7. The germline CDR1 and CDR2 sequences are SGHTA and FQGNSA. Here the CDR3 reads CASSSIDRVEQYF. Written as DNA, the CDR3 is TGTGCCAGCAGCTCAATCGACAGGGTTGAGCAGTACTTC.

The V gene is TRBV18, the J gene TRBJ1-2, with TRBD1 matching 8 bases. Trimming removed 2 bases from V and 4 bases from J; junction bases left unmatched: 6. Per the germline V gene, CDR1 is KGHSH and CDR2 is LQKENI. The CDR3 extends over 15 amino acids. CDR3 coding DNA: TGTGCCAGCTCACCAAGGACAGGGACGGTCTATGGCTACACCTTC. Residues: CASSPRTGTVYGYTF.

The rearrangement uses TRBV6-5 and TRBJ2-2, with a tentative D call TRBD1 (5 bases). In germline, CDR1 is MNHEY, CDR2 SVGAGI. V gave up 7 bases and J gave up 1 base, with 13 bases separating them. The CDR3 is 15 amino acids. The CDR3 DNA reads TGTGCCAGCAAGTGGTCAGGGTTGAACACCGGGGAGCTGTTTTTT. This translates into CASKWSGLNTGELFF.

The rearrangement uses TRBV7-2 and TRBJ2-4, with D perhaps matching TRBD2 (5 bases). Trimming pared 0 bases from V and 6 bases from J, leaving 12 bases between. The CDR3 has 15 amino acids. CDR1 and CDR2 from the germline V gene are SGHTA and FQGNSA. This CDR3 reads CASSLASGLGNIQYF. DNA for the CDR3: TGTGCCAGCAGCTTAGCCAGCGGCCTGGGAAACATTCAGTACTTC.

This chain connects TRBV2 to TRBJ2-7; 7 bases map to TRBD2. The CDR3 totals 15 residues. Trimming at V came to 5 bases and at J to 2 bases, leaving 9 bases not matched to a gene. Germline CDR1 SNHLY, CDR2 FYNNEI. For the CDR3, the DNA is TGTGCCAGCAGTTTCCTTAGCGGGTTACCCTACGAGCAGTACTTC. Translated: CASSFLSGLPYEQYF.

The chain uses TRBV19 and TRBJ1-5, with 8 bases matching TRBD1. CDR3 size: 14 residues. Germline V gene data show CDR1 as LNHDA and CDR2 as SQIVND (reference sequence). Trimming cost V 8 bases and J 0 bases; bases outside gene matches: 3. CDR3 coding DNA: TGTGCCAGTGGACAGGGTACTAGCAATCAGCCCCAGCATTTT. It translates to CASGQGTSNQPQHF. Combining the CDR3 with reference TRBV19 and TRBJ1-5 gives the whole variable domain DGGITQSPKYLFRKEGQNVTLSCEQNLNHDAMYWYRQDPGQGLRLIYYSQIVNDFQKGDIAEGYSVSREKKESFPLTVTSAQKNPTAFYLCASGQGTSNQPQHFGDGTRLSIL.

This clone was recorded only once. The chain combines TRBV5-4 with TRBJ2-3; tentatively, D is TRBD2 (5 bases). The germline gives CDR1 SGHNT, CDR2 YYREEE (reference sequence). V was trimmed by 4 bases and J by 5 bases, leaving 17 bases between them. The length of the CDR3 is 15 residues. CDR3 loop: CASSPRTPGIDTQYF. CDR3 sequence (DNA): TGTGCCAGCAGCCCGCGGACCCCCGGGATAGATACGCAGTATTTT.

This clone has more than one count but fewer than ten. The rearrangement joins TRBV29-1 to TRBJ1-1, with 7 bases identical to TRBD1. Germline V lookup: CDR1 SQVTM, CDR2 ANQGSEA. This CDR3 region has 12 residues. Trimming at V came to 7 bases and at J to 4 bases, leaving 6 bases not matched to a gene. The CDR3: CSARTGGTEAFF. The DNA of the CDR3 is TGCAGCGCCCGGACAGGCGGCACTGAAGCTTTCTTT.

The V and J genes are TRBV6-1 and TRBJ2-1, with D perhaps matching TRBD2 (5 bases). This CDR3 region has 13 residues. Germline loops: CDR1 MNHNS, CDR2 SASEGT. V lost 7 bases to trimming and J lost 7 bases, with 14 bases between them. The CDR3 bases are TGTGCCAGCATCCCCGGGTCGGGGAATGAGCAGTTCTTC. It yields the protein CASIPGSGNEQFF.

This chain joins TRBV20-1 and TRBJ2-1; TRBD2 agrees at 13 bases. The ends lost 3 bases at V and 1 base at J; junction bases unmatched: 12. The germline gives CDR1 DFQATT, CDR2 SNEGSKA (reference sequence). The CDR3 loop spans 19 amino acids. The CDR3 reads CSASAVTRLAGGSYNEQFF. In nucleotides, the CDR3 is TGCAGTGCTAGTGCCGTTACAAGACTAGCGGGAGGTTCCTACAATGAGCAGTTCTTC.

The chain is built from TRBV6-6 and TRBJ2-7; 10 nucleotides line up with TRBD1. CDR3 length equals 15 residues. J gave up 3 bases and V 3 bases, and 5 bases lay outside the gene matches. Germline CDR1 and CDR2: MNHNY and SVGAGI (reference sequence). The CDR3 spells CASSYGQGGIYEQYF. The CDR3 nucleotides read TGTGCCAGCAGTTATGGACAGGGGGGGATCTACGAGCAGTACTTC.

V is TRBV24-1 and J is TRBJ2-5, with a tentative D call TRBD1 (7 bases). This CDR3 has 15 residues. Germline assignment: CDR1 KGHDR and CDR2 SFDVKD. The V and J ends lost 7 bases and 10 bases respectively, with 24 bases between them. The CDR3 region has the DNA TGTGCCACCAGAAGGAGGCGCAGGGGGGACAGTGACCAGTACTTC. It translates to CATRRRRRGDSDQYF.

This clone came up a few times. The rearrangement uses TRBV5-4 and TRBJ2-7; a possible D gene is TRBD1 (6 bases). The CDR3 sequence is 13 residues long. The germline gives CDR1 SGHNT, CDR2 YYREEE (reference sequence). The ends were cut back, 0 bases at V and 6 bases at J, with 10 bases in the middle. CDR3 sequence: CASSLELGGEQYF. The CDR3 bases are TGTGCCAGCAGCTTGGAGCTAGGGGGCGAGCAGTACTTC.

This chain joins TRBV5-5 and TRBJ1-6, with 8 bases lining up with TRBD1. V gave up 1 base and J gave up 3 bases; unmatched junction bases: 9. Germline values: CDR1 SGHKS, CDR2 YYEKEE (reference sequence). The CDR3 is 18 residues long. The CDR3 loop is CASSLRGTGGNYNSPLHF. CDR3 nucleotides: TGTGCCAGCAGCTTGAGGGGTACAGGGGGGAACTATAATTCACCCCTCCACTTT.

V is TRBV6-5 and J is TRBJ2-7; 9 bases fit TRBD2. Trimming took 6 bases from V and 3 from J; bases not matched to a gene: 6. Germline V gives CDR1 MNHEY, CDR2 SVGAGI. The CDR3 loop spans 14 amino acids. The CDR3 sequence: CASSLREGFYEQYF. The CDR3 bases are TGTGCCAGCAGCTTGCGGGAGGGTTTCTACGAGCAGTACTTC.

The CDR3 here is CAWSPLKGQGNTIYF. The CDR3 nucleotides are TGTGCCTGGTCCCCTCTCAAGGGACAGGGTAACACCATATATTTT. V and J are TRBV30 and TRBJ1-3; TRBD1 matches 9 bases. After removal of 5 bases from V and 7 bases from J, the junction contained 12 bases not matched to a gene. Germline CDR1 and CDR2: GTSNPN and SVGIG (reference sequence). The length of the CDR3 is 15 residues.

V gene TRBV3-1 (or the pseudogene TRBV3-2) combines with J gene TRBJ2-5, with 7 bases identical to TRBD2. V was clipped by 4 bases and J by 4 bases; unmatched bases: 3. This CDR3 has 13 residues. Germline V gene data show CDR1 as LGHDT and CDR2 as YNNKEL (reference sequence). The chain's CDR3 is CASSPTSRETQYF. The DNA for the CDR3 is TGTGCCAGCAGCCCGACTAGCAGAGAGACCCAGTACTTC.